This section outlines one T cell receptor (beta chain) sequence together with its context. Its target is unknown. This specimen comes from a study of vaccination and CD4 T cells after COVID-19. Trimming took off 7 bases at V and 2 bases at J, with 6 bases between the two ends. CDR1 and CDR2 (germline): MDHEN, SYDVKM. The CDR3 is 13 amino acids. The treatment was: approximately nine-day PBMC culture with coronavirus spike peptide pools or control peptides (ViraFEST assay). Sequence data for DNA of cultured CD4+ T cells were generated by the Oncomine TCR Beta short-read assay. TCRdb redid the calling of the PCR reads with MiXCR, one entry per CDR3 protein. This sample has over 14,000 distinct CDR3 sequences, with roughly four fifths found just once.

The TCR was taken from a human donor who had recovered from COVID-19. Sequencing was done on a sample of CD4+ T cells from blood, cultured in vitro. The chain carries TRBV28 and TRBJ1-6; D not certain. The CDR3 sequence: CASTIAYNSPLHF. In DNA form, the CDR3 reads TGTGCCAGCACTATTGCCTATAATTCACCCCTCCACTTT.